These 17 T cell receptor beta chains came from one sample sequenced in a study of T-cell reconstitution after alpha-beta-depleted transplantation in children. Unique molecular identifiers were used to barcode this TCRbeta library. TCRdb reprocessed the PCR reads with MiXCR, giving one entry per CDR3 protein. The repertoire includes about 460,000 distinct CDR3 sequences, roughly a tenth of them detected once, and about 2% sits in the top ten. The source material was PBMCs, sampled before TCRalphabeta/CD19-depleted stem cell transplant. The receptors shown here come from a child younger than 10 with inherited bone marrow failure, due to receive a stem cell transplant.

This clonotype was counted ten times or more. This rearrangement joins TRBV5-1 to TRBJ2-5; 9 bases are a match to TRBD2. Germline CDR1 SGHRS, CDR2 YFSETQ. The trim removed 1 base at V and 5 bases at J, leaving 12 bases unmatched. The CDR3 extends over 17 amino acids. The CDR3 DNA is TGCGCCAGCAGCTTGTCCCTAAACTCCCTAGCGGGGGAGACCCAGTACTTC. This sequence encodes CASSLSLNSLAGETQYF.

The sample holds many counts of this clonotype. This chain links TRBV28 with TRBJ2-7; possible D gene TRBD1, 5 bases. V lost 1 base and J 0 bases, leaving 10 bases between the germline ends. Germline CDR1 is MDHEN and CDR2 is SYDVKM. This CDR3 has 15 amino acids. Written as DNA, the CDR3 is TGTGCCAGCAGTTTATACCAGGGAACCTCCTACGAGCAGTACTTC. Residues: CASSLYQGTSYEQYF. The whole variable domain, remainder taken from reference TRBV28 and TRBJ2-7, is DVKVTQSSRYLVKRTGEKVFLECVQDMDHENMFWYRQDPGLGLRLIYFSYDVKMKEKGDIPEGYSVSREKKERFSLILESASTNQTSMYLCASSLYQGTSYEQYFGPGTRLTVT.

This clonotype occurred a few times. The chain's CDR3 is CASSLQITGDTAYEQYF. CDR3 coding DNA: TGTGCCAGCAGCCTCCAAATTACAGGTGATACGGCCTACGAGCAGTACTTC. The chain links TRBV28 to TRBJ2-7, with D perhaps TRBD1 (5 bases). The ends were cut back, 6 bases at V and 2 bases at J, with 23 bases in the middle. The CDR3 runs to 17 residues. In germline, CDR1 is MDHEN, CDR2 SYDVKM.

In this sample, this clonotype turned up many times. This chain uses TRBV10-3 with TRBJ2-7, with D possibly being TRBD1 (5 bases). V lost 2 bases and J 3 bases, leaving 8 bases between the germline ends. The CDR3 totals 13 residues. Germline V gene sequence: CDR1 ENHRY, CDR2 SYGVKD. DNA of the CDR3: TGTGCCATCAGTGAGGACAGTGACTACGAGCAGTACTTC. This gives the protein CAISEDSDYEQYF.

The CDR3 region has the DNA TGCGCCAGCAGCCTCTTCCCGGGACAGGGGTTAGAGACCCAGTACTTC. Amino acids: CASSLFPGQGLETQYF. V is TRBV4-1 and J is TRBJ2-5, with 10 bases aligning to TRBD1. Germline-derived CDR1 and CDR2 are MGHRA and YSYEKL. V shed 4 bases, J shed 4 bases, and the junction held 9 bases outside the gene matches. The CDR3 consists of 16 residues.

This clonotype was observed at least ten times. V is TRBV6-2 or TRBV6-3 and J is TRBJ2-5, with 12 positions matching TRBD2. Germline V CDR1 and CDR2: MNHEY, SVGEGT. Trimming at V came to 10 bases and at J to 5 bases, leaving 17 bases not matched to a gene. The CDR3 loop spans 17 amino acids. The CDR3 sequence is CAIALPGLAGPRETQYF. The CDR3 region has the DNA TGTGCCATCGCGCTACCGGGACTAGCGGGTCCGAGGGAGACCCAGTACTTC.

This clonotype has ten or more counts. The gene calls are TRBV20-1 and TRBJ1-5, with 9 positions matching TRBD1. The CDR3 spans 17 residues. J was trimmed by 0 bases and V by 2 bases; bases with no gene match: 8. From germline, CDR1 is DFQATT and CDR2 SNEGSKA (reference sequence). CDR3 sequence reads: CSARSTGGPISNQPQHF. The DNA of the CDR3 is TGCAGTGCTAGATCTACAGGGGGCCCAATTAGCAATCAGCCCCAGCATTTT.

This clonotype was observed a few times. The J gene is TRBJ2-1, the V gene TRBV20-1, with D hard to call. Germline lookup yields CDR1 DFQATT and CDR2 SNEGSKA (reference sequence). The V end lost 5 bases, the J end lost 10 bases, and 15 bases lay between the germline ends. The CDR3 totals 12 residues. CDR3 coding DNA: TGCAGTGCTCCCCCTCAGGTAGGAGAGCAGTTCTTC. Translating gives CSAPPQVGEQFF.

A note on this clonotype: A junction end diverges from the germline sequence, so it may reflect a read error. The chain couples TRBV23-1 to TRBJ2-3; tentative D call: TRBD2 (5 bases). TRBV23-1 is designated an ORF whose function remains uncertain. The CDR3 is 13 residues long. CDR3 sequence reads: CASSRTRPDTQYF. CDR3 sequence (DNA): TGTGCCAGCAGTCGAACTAGACCAGATACGCAGTATTTT.

The table lists this clonotype with many counts. The chain employs TRBV3-1 and TRBJ1-2, with D unresolved. The CDR3 sequence is 13 residues long. The V end lost 3 bases, the J end lost 2 bases, and 7 bases lay between the germline ends. Germline loops: CDR1 LGHDT, CDR2 YNNKEL (reference sequence). In DNA, the CDR3 is TGTGCCAGCAGCCAGGGTTGGAACTATGGCTACACCTTC. Its translation is CASSQGWNYGYTF.

Remarks on this clonotype: A much bigger clone sits one base away, suggesting this may be a read error. The gene calls are TRBV10-3 and TRBJ2-3, with TRBD1 as a possible D gene (6 bases). The CDR3 loop spans 14 amino acids. Germline CDR1 ENHRY, CDR2 SYGVKD. The DNA for the CDR3 is TGTGCCATCAGACGGGGCATGGGGGCAGATAAGCAGTATTTT. It encodes CAIRRGMGADKQYF.

This clonotype was seen at least ten times. The rearrangement joins TRBV6-5 to TRBJ2-1; D possibly uses TRBD1 or TRBD2 (5 bases each). Germline V gene sequence: CDR1 MNHEY, CDR2 SVGAGI. V dropped 2 bases and J dropped 12 bases, with 11 bases sitting between them. This CDR3 has 12 residues. CDR3 sequence: CASSYPLGGQFF. The CDR3 DNA reads as TGTGCCAGCAGTTACCCCCTTGGGGGGCAGTTCTTC.

This clonotype showed up just a few times. The V call is TRBV15, the J call TRBJ1-6; D is unresolved. V gave up 4 bases and J gave up 7 bases, with 11 bases separating them. CDR1 is LNHNV, CDR2 YYDKDF, per germline (reference sequence). This CDR3 comprises 14 residues. The CDR3 region is CATSIENQNSPLHF. As DNA, the CDR3 is TGTGCCACCAGCATCGAGAATCAAAATTCACCCCTCCACTTT. The complete variable domain, with remaining parts taken from reference TRBV15 and TRBJ1-6, reads DAMVIQNPRYQVTQFGKPVTLSCSQTLNHNVMYWYQQKSSQAPKLLFHYYDKDFNNEADTPDNFQSRRPNTSFCFLDIRSPGLGDTAMYLCATSIENQNSPLHFGNGTRLTVT.

There are many counts of this clonotype. This chain links TRBV7-2 with TRBJ2-1; TRBD2 matches 8 bases. Trimming took 6 bases from V and 6 from J; bases not matched to a gene: 19. This CDR3 is built from 18 residues. Germline assignment: CDR1 SGHTA and CDR2 FQGNSA. DNA of the CDR3: TGTGCCAGCAGACGAAACCCGTACTCGAGCGGGAGTAGCAATGAGCAGTTCTTC. It specifies CASRRNPYSSGSSNEQFF.

There are a few counts of this clonotype. The chain employs TRBV20-1 and TRBJ2-1; 8 nucleotides match TRBD2. The V gene's germline CDR1 is DFQATT and CDR2 SNEGSKA (reference sequence). The trim removed 2 bases at V and 5 bases at J, leaving 8 bases unmatched. This CDR3 has 15 residues. This CDR3 is CSARSSAGADNEQFF. The CDR3 DNA reads TGCAGTGCTAGATCCTCAGCGGGAGCGGACAATGAGCAGTTCTTC.

This clonotype was seen many times. The chain recombines TRBV28 with TRBJ2-7; the D gene could be TRBD1 or TRBD2 (5 bases each). Germline lookup yields CDR1 MDHEN and CDR2 SYDVKM. V lost 2 bases to trimming and J lost 1 base, with 12 bases between them. This CDR3 comprises 15 residues. The CDR3 nucleotides read TGTGCCAGCAGTTTAGGCGTCGGGGCATCCTACGAGCAGTACTTC. It codes for CASSLGVGASYEQYF.

This clonotype was counted between two and nine times. This sequence joins TRBV5-1 and TRBJ2-7; 8 bases map to TRBD2. Per germline, CDR1 SGHRS and CDR2 YFSETQ. V shed 0 bases and J 2 bases; nucleotides not matched to a gene: 7. The CDR3 sequence is 16 residues long. The CDR3 protein is CASSLDPGGIPYEQYF. CDR3 DNA: TGCGCCAGCAGCTTGGATCCGGGAGGGATTCCCTACGAGCAGTACTTC.